This T cell receptor (beta chain) was captured by sequencing in a study of OX40 agonist ivuxolimab in advanced cancers. The repertoire was sequenced with immunoSEQ multiplex PCR; TCRdb's copy has only in-frame clones and lacks some. Here the sample spans 90,000 to 150,000 clones, 80% to 90% being singletons. This CDR3 is built from 14 residues. Germline loops: CDR1 WSHSY, CDR2 SAAADI. V was pared by 7 bases and J by 2 bases, with 7 bases of the junction left unmatched. This chain links TRBV10-2 with TRBJ2-7; 8 bases align to TRBD1. This clonotype was sampled from an adult with an advanced solid tumor such as melanoma, head and neck, liver or kidney cancer. This specimen was CD4+ or CD8+ T cells sorted from blood, taken in a trial of the OX40 agonist ivuxolimab. The CDR3 nucleotides read TGCGCCAGCACCAGACAGGGGTTAACCTACGAGCAGTACTTC. It yields the protein CASTRQGLTYEQYF.